Presented here are 24 T cell receptor beta chains from one specimen sequenced in a study of CD8+CD57+ T cells in acquired aplastic anemia. Genomic DNA acted as the template from which TCR beta VDJ combination and CDR3 sequence profiling were carried out. TCRdb passed the reads through MiXCR, listing each CDR3 protein once. Altogether 120,000 or so distinct CDR3 sequences are present, almost 40% being singletons, with the ten largest covering 2% to 3%. Patients chosen for sequencing had shown CD8+CD57+ cell expansion by flow cytometry. The sequenced material came from sorted CD4+, CD8+, or CD8+CD57+ T cells (not recorded which) from PBMCs. The receptors derive from a human donor with aplastic anemia.

About this clonotype: A much larger clone sits a single nucleotide away, making a read error possible. The chain recombines TRBV6-1 with TRBJ1-1; possible D gene TRBD1, 5 bases. Germline V gene lookup returns CDR1 MNHNS and CDR2 SASEGT. The CDR3 is 11 amino acids. The DNA of the CDR3 is TGTGCCAGCCGGAGGGGCACTAAAGCTTTCTTT. This gives the protein CASRRGTKAFF.

CDR3 nucleotide sequence: TGTGCCAGCAGTTACCGGGGGGCCTACGAGCAGTACTTC. It translates to CASSYRGAYEQYF. The chain couples TRBV6-2 or TRBV6-3 to TRBJ2-7; TRBD2 agrees at 7 bases. The V gene's germline CDR1 is MNHEY and CDR2 SVGEGT. CDR3 size: 13 residues. The J segment lost 2 bases and the V segment lost 2 bases, leaving 0 bases of the junction unmatched.

This clonotype was picked up a small number of times. The chain couples TRBV30 to TRBJ2-6; TRBD1 matches at 10 bases. The CDR3 covers 14 residues. From germline, CDR1 is GTSNPN and CDR2 SVGIG (reference sequence). The J segment lost 2 bases and the V segment lost 8 bases, leaving 3 bases of the junction unmatched. The CDR3 nucleotides are TGTGCCGGACAGGGGGTGGCTGGGGCCAACGTCCTGACTTTC. Its protein is CAGQGVAGANVLTF. The variable domain in full, with the rest retrieved from reference TRBV30 and TRBJ2-6, is SQTIHQWPATLVQPVGSPLSLECTVEGTSNPNLYWYRQAAGRGLQLLFYSVGIGQISSEVPQNLSASRPQDRQFILSSKKLLLSDSGFYLCAGQGVAGANVLTFGAGSRLTVL.

In this sample, this clonotype turned up many times. The CDR3 DNA sequence: TGCGCCAGCAGCCAAGTCCTCCCAGTTTGGAACACTGAAGCTTTCTTT. Translated: CASSQVLPVWNTEAFF. The chain joins TRBV4-1 to TRBJ1-1; no clear D. V was shortened by 1 base and J by 1 base, with 13 bases between the two germline ends. Germline loops: CDR1 MGHRA, CDR2 YSYEKL. The CDR3 spans 16 residues.

Many counts were recorded for this clonotype. The V and J genes are TRBV7-2 and TRBJ2-3; D could derive from TRBD1 or TRBD2 (5 bases each). Trimming shortened V by 5 bases and J by 6 bases, and 15 bases separated the two germline ends. This CDR3 has 14 residues. CDR1 and CDR2 (germline): SGHTA, FQGNSA. CDR3 region: CASSEGPRGDTQYF. The CDR3 DNA sequence: TGTGCCAGCAGCGAGGGGCCACGGGGCGATACGCAGTATTTT. Combining the CDR3 with reference TRBV7-2 and TRBJ2-3 gives the whole variable domain GAGVSQSPSNKVTEKGKDVELRCDPISGHTALYWYRQSLGQGLEFLIYFQGNSAPDKSGLPSDRFSAERTGGSVSTLTIQRTQQEDSAVYLCASSEGPRGDTQYFGPGTRLTVL.

Many counts were recorded for this clonotype. CDR3 sequence reads: CASSLIGDRGKDNSPLHF. In DNA, the CDR3 is TGTGCCAGCAGCCTAATCGGGGACAGGGGGAAAGATAATTCACCCCTCCACTTT. The V and J genes are TRBV5-6 and TRBJ1-6; 11 bases agree with TRBD1. V lost 4 bases, J lost 5 bases, and 11 bases stayed unmatched. Germline CDR1 reads SGHDT; CDR2 reads YYEEEE. CDR3 length: 18 amino acids.

This chain links TRBV7-8 with TRBJ1-1; possible D gene TRBD1, 6 bases. CDR1 and CDR2 from the germline V gene are SGHVS and FQNEAQ. V was pared by 5 bases and J by 0 bases, with 13 bases between. This CDR3 is built from 15 residues. In DNA form, the CDR3 reads TGTGCCAGCAGCCTAAGGGGGGCTGTGAACACTGAAGCTTTCTTT. Protein: CASSLRGAVNTEAFF.

The V gene is TRBV29-1, the J gene TRBJ2-7; D is unclear. Trimming removed 4 bases from V and 0 bases from J, with 19 bases in between. CDR1 is SQVTM and CDR2 is ANQGSEA in the germline V gene. The CDR3 runs to 16 residues. CDR3 in DNA: TGCAGCGTTGTATGGATTGCACCTCCGTGCTCCTACGAGCAGTACTTC. Translation gives CSVVWIAPPCSYEQYF.

This clonotype is medium-sized (0.01 to 0.1%) within its sample. This chain uses TRBV15 with TRBJ1-6; D is unclear. The CDR3 is made up of 14 amino acids. Germline CDR1 LNHNV, CDR2 YYDKDF (reference sequence). The germline V and J ends were trimmed by 0 bases and 10 bases, with 10 bases remaining between them. The CDR3: CATSRDRWESPLHF. The CDR3 DNA follows: TGTGCCACCAGCAGAGATCGCTGGGAATCACCCCTCCACTTT.

In this sample, this clonotype turned up a few times. The chain links TRBV27 to TRBJ2-7, with 8 bases fitting TRBD2. The CDR3 length is 14 residues. Per germline, CDR1 MNHEY and CDR2 SMNVEV (reference sequence). The V segment lost 5 bases and the J segment 0 bases; nucleotides outside the gene matches: 3. The CDR3 region has the DNA TGTGCCAGCAGTGACCGGGAGGGCTCCTACGAGCAGTACTTC. Its protein is CASSDREGSYEQYF.

The J gene is TRBJ1-1, the V gene TRBV24-1; D not resolved. With 0 bases removed from V and 4 bases from J, the gap between germline ends came to 2 bases. This CDR3 contains 12 residues. Per germline, CDR1 KGHDR and CDR2 SFDVKD. Here the CDR3 reads CATSDLGTEAFF. The DNA of the CDR3 is TGTGCCACCAGTGATTTGGGCACTGAAGCTTTCTTT.

The chain combines TRBV2 with TRBJ2-5; the match to TRBD2 covers 7 bases. CDR1 SNHLY and CDR2 FYNNEI come from the germline V gene. This CDR3 comprises 11 residues. The CDR3 spells CAGLAAETQYF. The CDR3 DNA sequence: TGTGCTGGTCTAGCGGCAGAGACCCAGTACTTC.

V gene TRBV29-1 combines with J gene TRBJ1-2; possible D gene TRBD1, 5 bases. The germline V gene encodes CDR1 SQVTM and CDR2 ANQGSEA. The V end lost 5 bases, the J end lost 8 bases, and 12 bases lay between the germline ends. The CDR3 length is 11 residues. CDR3 nucleotide sequence: TGCAGCGTTATGGGACTCGTGGGCTACACCTTC. It yields the protein CSVMGLVGYTF.

The J gene is TRBJ2-3, the V gene TRBV5-1; TRBD2 might be the D (7 bases). Trimming pared 5 bases from V and 5 bases from J, leaving 15 bases between. The CDR3 has 14 residues. CDR1 is SGHRS, CDR2 YFSETQ, per germline. CDR3 nucleotides: TGCGCCAGCAGGGAAGGGGGGGCAGGAGATACGCAGTATTTT. Translation: CASREGGAGDTQYF.

This chain uses TRBV19 with TRBJ2-1; TRBD2 matches 9 bases. The CDR3 covers 14 residues. Germline CDR1 and CDR2: LNHDA and SQIVND (reference sequence). V lost 5 bases, J lost 3 bases, and 2 bases stayed unmatched. Here the CDR3 reads CASSPSGIYNEQFF. CDR3 in DNA: TGTGCCAGTAGTCCTAGCGGGATCTACAATGAGCAGTTCTTC.

The gene calls are TRBV7-8 and TRBJ2-7; weak D call: TRBD2 (6 bases). V was cut by 1 base and J by 2 bases, with 9 bases left in between. This CDR3 spans 14 amino acids. Germline CDR1 is SGHVS and CDR2 is FQNEAQ. The CDR3 DNA is TGTGCCAGCAGCTTAGGAGGGAGGACCTACGAGCAGTACTTC. Translating gives CASSLGGRTYEQYF.

This clonotype was seen only a few times. CDR3 in amino acids: CASSRYRTLGGTEAFF. In nucleotides, the CDR3 is TGTGCCAGCAGCCGCTACCGGACCCTCGGCGGCACTGAAGCTTTCTTT. This rearrangement joins TRBV3-1 to TRBJ1-1, with unresolved D. The V end was cut by 4 bases, the J end by 4 bases, with 19 bases between. The V gene's germline CDR1 is LGHDT and CDR2 YNNKEL (reference sequence). This CDR3 is 16 amino acids long.

This clonotype was counted ten times or more. The chain joins TRBV7-9 to TRBJ1-4, with D unclear. Germline V CDR1 and CDR2: SEHNR, FQNEAQ (reference sequence). This CDR3 is built from 13 residues. The V end lost 5 bases, the J end lost 8 bases, and 12 bases lay between the germline ends. The CDR3 sequence is CASSLITGEKLFF. CDR3 coding DNA: TGTGCCAGCAGCCTAATTACCGGGGAAAAACTGTTTTTT.

The V gene is TRBV25-1, the J gene TRBJ1-6; no reliable D call. The CDR3 extends over 12 amino acids. Deletions cut 4 bases from V and 6 bases from J, with 4 bases between. CDR1 and CDR2 from the germline V gene are MGHDK and SYGVNS. CDR3: CASSVGNSPLHF. Here the CDR3 DNA reads TGTGCCAGCAGTGTGGGTAATTCACCCCTCCACTTT. Full variable domain (rest looked up from reference TRBV25-1 and TRBJ1-6): EADIYQTPRYLVIGTGKKITLECSQTMGHDKMYWYQQDPGMELHLIHYSYGVNSTEKGDLSSESTVSRIRTEHFPLTLESARPSHTSQYLCASSVGNSPLHFGNGTRLTVT.

The chain is built from TRBV2 and TRBJ1-6; D gene unclear. The CDR3 has 18 amino acids. The V end was cut by 4 bases, the J end by 0 bases, with 16 bases between. Germline CDR1 and CDR2: SNHLY and FYNNEI. DNA for the CDR3: TGTGCCAGCAGTGCTAGAGTATCCTCCGACTCCTATAATTCACCCCTCCACTTT. The encoded protein is CASSARVSSDSYNSPLHF.

J is TRBJ2-5 and V is TRBV3-1, with D maybe TRBD2 (5 bases). The CDR3 consists of 15 residues. V lost 4 bases to trimming and J lost 2 bases, with 14 bases between them. Per the germline V gene, CDR1 is LGHDT and CDR2 is YNNKEL (reference sequence). The CDR3 protein is CASSPDSSYQETQYF. CDR3 bases: TGTGCCAGCAGCCCAGACTCTAGCTATCAAGAGACCCAGTACTTC.

This chain joins TRBV3-1 and TRBJ1-1; 8 positions agree with TRBD1. V gave up 8 bases and J gave up 4 bases; unmatched junction bases: 12. This CDR3 has 15 residues. Germline V gives CDR1 LGHDT, CDR2 YNNKEL (reference sequence). The CDR3 region is CASLWTGPEGTEAFF. In DNA, the CDR3 is TGTGCCAGCCTCTGGACAGGGCCGGAGGGCACTGAAGCTTTCTTT.

There are a few counts of this clonotype. The rearrangement links TRBV12-3 or TRBV12-4 to TRBJ2-5; 14 nucleotides match TRBD2. V was clipped by 6 bases and J by 2 bases; unmatched bases: 2. The CDR3 is 15 amino acids. DNA for the CDR3: TGTGCCAGCAGCCGGACTAGCGGGGGGCAAGAGACCCAGTACTTC. Residues: CASSRTSGGQETQYF.

Turning to this clonotype: A read error is possible here, since a much larger clone lies one base away. The chain links TRBV4-3 to TRBJ1-4; D remains unclear. CDR3 length equals 12 residues. Trimming stripped 7 bases from V and 8 bases from J, with 11 bases between. Looked up from germline, CDR1 is LGHNA and CDR2 is YSLEER. CDR3 coding DNA: TGCGCCAGCAACCCTTCGGGGGAAAAACTGTTTTTT. Amino acid sequence: CASNPSGEKLFF.